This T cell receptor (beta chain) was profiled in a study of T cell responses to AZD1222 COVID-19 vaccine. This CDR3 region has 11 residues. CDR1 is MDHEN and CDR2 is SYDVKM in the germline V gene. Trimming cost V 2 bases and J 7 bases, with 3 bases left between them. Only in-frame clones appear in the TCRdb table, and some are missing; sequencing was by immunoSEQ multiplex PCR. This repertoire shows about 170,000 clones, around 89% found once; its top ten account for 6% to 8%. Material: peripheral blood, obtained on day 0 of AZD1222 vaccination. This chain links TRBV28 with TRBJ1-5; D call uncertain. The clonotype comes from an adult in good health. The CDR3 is CASSLEQPQHF. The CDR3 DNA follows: TGTGCCAGCAGTTTAGAACAGCCCCAGCATTTT.